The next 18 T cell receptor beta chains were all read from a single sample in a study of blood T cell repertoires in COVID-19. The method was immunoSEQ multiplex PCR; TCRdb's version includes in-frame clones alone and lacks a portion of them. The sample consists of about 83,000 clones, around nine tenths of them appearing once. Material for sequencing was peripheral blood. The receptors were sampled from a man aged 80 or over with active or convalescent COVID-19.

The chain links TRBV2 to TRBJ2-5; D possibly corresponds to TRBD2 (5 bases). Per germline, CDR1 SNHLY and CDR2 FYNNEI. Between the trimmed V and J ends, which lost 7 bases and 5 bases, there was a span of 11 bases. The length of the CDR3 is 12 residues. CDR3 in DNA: TGTGCCAGCAAAAGGGTAGCGGAGACCCAGTACTTC. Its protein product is CASKRVAETQYF.

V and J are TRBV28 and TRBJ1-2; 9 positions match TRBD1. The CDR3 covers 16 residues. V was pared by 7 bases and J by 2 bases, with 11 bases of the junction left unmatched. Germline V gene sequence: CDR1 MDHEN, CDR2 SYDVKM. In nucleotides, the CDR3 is TGTGCCAGCACCACCCCCACCGGGACAGGGAACTATGGCTACACCTTC. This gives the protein CASTTPTGTGNYGYTF.

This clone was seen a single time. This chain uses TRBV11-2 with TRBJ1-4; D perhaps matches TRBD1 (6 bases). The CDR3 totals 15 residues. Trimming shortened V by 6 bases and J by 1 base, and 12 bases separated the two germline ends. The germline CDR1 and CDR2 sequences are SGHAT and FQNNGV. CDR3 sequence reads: CASSWGPGTNEKLFF. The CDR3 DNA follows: TGTGCCAGCAGTTGGGGGCCAGGAACTAATGAAAAACTGTTTTTT.

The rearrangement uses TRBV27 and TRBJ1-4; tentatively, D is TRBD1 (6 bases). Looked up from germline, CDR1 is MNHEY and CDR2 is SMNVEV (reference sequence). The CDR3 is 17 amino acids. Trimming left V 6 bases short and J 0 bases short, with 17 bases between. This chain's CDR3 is CASSLAGTPATNEKLFF. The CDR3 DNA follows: TGTGCCAGCAGCTTAGCCGGGACACCGGCAACTAATGAAAAACTGTTTTTT.

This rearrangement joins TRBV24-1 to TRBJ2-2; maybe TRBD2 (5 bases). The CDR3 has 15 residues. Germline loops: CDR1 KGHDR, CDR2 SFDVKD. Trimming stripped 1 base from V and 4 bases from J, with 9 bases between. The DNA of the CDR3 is TGTGCCACCAGTGATTTCGGGCGGGCCACCGGGGAGCTGTTTTTT. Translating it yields CATSDFGRATGELFF.

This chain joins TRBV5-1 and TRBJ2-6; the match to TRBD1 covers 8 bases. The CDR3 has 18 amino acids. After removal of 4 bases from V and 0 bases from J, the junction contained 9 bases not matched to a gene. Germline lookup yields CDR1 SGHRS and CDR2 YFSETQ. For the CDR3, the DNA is TGCGCCAGCAGCCCTAGACAGGGGCGATCCTCTGGGGCCAACGTCCTGACTTTC. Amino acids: CASSPRQGRSSGANVLTF.

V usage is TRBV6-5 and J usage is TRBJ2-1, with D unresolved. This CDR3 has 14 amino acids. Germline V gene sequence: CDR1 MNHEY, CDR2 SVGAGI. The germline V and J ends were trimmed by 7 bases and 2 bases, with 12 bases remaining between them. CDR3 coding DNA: TGTGCCAGCATCCCAGGCTTCACCTACAATGAGCAGTTCTTC. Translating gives CASIPGFTYNEQFF.

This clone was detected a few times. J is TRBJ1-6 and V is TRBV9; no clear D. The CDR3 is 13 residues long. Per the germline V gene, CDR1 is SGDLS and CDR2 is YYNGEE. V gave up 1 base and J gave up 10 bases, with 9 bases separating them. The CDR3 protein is CASSVKLGSPLHF. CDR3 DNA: TGTGCCAGCAGCGTAAAGTTGGGCTCACCCCTCCACTTT.

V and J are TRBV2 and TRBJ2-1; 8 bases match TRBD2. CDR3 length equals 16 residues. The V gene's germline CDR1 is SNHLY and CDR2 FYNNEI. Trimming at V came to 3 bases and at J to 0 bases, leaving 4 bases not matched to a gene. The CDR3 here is CASSETSASSYNEQFF. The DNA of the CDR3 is TGTGCCAGCAGTGAGACTAGCGCGAGCTCCTACAATGAGCAGTTCTTC.

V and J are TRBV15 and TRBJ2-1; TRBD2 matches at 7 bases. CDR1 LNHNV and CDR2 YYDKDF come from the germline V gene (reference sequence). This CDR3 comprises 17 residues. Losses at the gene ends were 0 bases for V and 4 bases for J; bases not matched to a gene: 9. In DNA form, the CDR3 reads TGTGCCACCAGCAGAGATACCCAGACTAGCCGTTACAATGAGCAGTTCTTC. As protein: CATSRDTQTSRYNEQFF. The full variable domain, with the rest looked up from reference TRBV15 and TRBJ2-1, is DAMVIQNPRYQVTQFGKPVTLSCSQTLNHNVMYWYQQKSSQAPKLLFHYYDKDFNNEADTPDNFQSRRPNTSFCFLDIRSPGLGDTAMYLCATSRDTQTSRYNEQFFGPGTRLTVL.

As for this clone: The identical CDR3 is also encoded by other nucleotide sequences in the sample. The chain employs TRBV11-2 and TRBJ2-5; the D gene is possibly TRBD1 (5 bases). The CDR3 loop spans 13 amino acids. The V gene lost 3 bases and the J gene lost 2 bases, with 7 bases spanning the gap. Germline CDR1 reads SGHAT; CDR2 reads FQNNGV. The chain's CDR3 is CASSFTGQETQYF. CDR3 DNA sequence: TGTGCCAGCAGCTTCACAGGACAAGAGACCCAGTACTTC. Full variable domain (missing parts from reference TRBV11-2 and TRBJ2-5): EAGVAQSPRYKIIEKRQSVAFWCNPISGHATLYWYQQILGQGPKLLIQFQNNGVVDDSQLPKDRFSAERLKGVDSTLKIQPAKLEDSAVYLCASSFTGQETQYFGPGTRLLVL.

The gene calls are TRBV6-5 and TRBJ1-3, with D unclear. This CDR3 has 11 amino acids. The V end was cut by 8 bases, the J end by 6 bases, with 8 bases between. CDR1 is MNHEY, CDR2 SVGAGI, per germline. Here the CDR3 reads CASGWANTIYF. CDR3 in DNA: TGTGCCAGCGGCTGGGCAAACACCATATATTTT.

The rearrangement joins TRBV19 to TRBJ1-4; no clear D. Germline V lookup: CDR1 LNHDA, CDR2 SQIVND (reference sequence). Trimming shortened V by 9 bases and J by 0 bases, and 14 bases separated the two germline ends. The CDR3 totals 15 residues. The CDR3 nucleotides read TGTGCCAGCACCTTACGAGTGGCAACTAATGAAAAACTGTTTTTT. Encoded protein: CASTLRVATNEKLFF.

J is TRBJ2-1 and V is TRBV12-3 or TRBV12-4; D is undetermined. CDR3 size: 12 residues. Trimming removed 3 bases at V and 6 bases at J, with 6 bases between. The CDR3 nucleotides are TGTGCCAGCAGTTTGTATCTCAATGAGCAGTTCTTC. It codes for CASSLYLNEQFF.

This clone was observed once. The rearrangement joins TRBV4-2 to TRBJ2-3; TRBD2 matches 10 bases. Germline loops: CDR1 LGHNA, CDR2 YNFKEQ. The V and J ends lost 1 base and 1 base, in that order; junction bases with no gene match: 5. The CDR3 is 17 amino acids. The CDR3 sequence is CASSQAWGTSGTDTQYF. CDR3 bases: TGTGCCAGCAGCCAAGCTTGGGGGACTAGCGGCACAGATACGCAGTATTTT.

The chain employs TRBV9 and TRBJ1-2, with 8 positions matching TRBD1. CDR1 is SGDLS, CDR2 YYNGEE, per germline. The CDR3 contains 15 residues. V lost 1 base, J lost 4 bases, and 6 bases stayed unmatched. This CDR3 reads CASSVIGTGAYGYTF. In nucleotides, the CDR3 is TGTGCCAGCAGCGTAATTGGGACAGGCGCCTATGGCTACACCTTC.

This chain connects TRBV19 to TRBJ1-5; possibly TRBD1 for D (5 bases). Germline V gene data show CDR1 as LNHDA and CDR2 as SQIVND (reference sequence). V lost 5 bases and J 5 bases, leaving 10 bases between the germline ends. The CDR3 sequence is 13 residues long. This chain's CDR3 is CASSVDSYQPQHF. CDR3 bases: TGTGCCAGTAGTGTCGACAGTTATCAGCCCCAGCATTTT.

CDR3 DNA sequence: TGCAGTGCTTTAGGGGGAGAGACCCAGTACTTC. Translation gives CSALGGETQYF. V gene TRBV20-1 combines with J gene TRBJ2-5; TRBD1 might be the D (6 bases). V dropped 5 bases and J dropped 4 bases, with 8 bases sitting between them. The CDR3 runs 11 residues. The germline CDR1 and CDR2 sequences are DFQATT and SNEGSKA (reference sequence).